The TCR beta chain under discussion was sequenced for a study of cytomegalovirus exposure and HLA in healthy donors. The PCR contained 60 Vbeta and 13 Jbeta primers. Sequencing was performed with immunoSEQ multiplex PCR; in TCRdb, only in-frame clones are kept and a portion is missing. The sample records some 140,000 clones, 70% to 80% being singletons. CDR1 is WSHSY and CDR2 is SAAADI in the germline V gene. The length of the CDR3 is 15 residues. The V and J ends lost 0 bases and 8 bases, in that order; junction bases with no gene match: 3. Sequencing was carried out using PBMCs. This TCR derives from a woman aged 55-75 years in good health and CMV-seronegative. The J gene is TRBJ1-6, the V gene TRBV10-2; 8 positions match TRBD1. The CDR3 loop is CASSESRGRYSPLHF. DNA for the CDR3: TGCGCCAGCAGTGAGTCCAGGGGGCGATATTCACCCCTCCACTTT.